Below are 22 T cell receptor beta chains sequenced from a single sample in a study of blood T cells in healthy people across ages. A second PCR, run for roughly 7 to 11 cycles, used a sample-barcoded 5' primer plus a J-beta primer mix. TCRdb independently ran MiXCR on the 5' RACE reads; one entry per CDR3 protein. The sample has around 990,000 distinct CDR3 sequences; around two fifths are singletons. The source material was blood. All receptors derive from a man aged 18 to 29 in good health.

As DNA, the CDR3 is TGTGCCAGCAGCTTACCCTGGGGGGACAGGTTTTTT. It encodes CASSLPWGDRFF. This chain joins TRBV7-2 and TRBJ1-4; 7 bases align to TRBD1. This CDR3 has 12 amino acids. Germline V gene data show CDR1 as SGHTA and CDR2 as FQGNSA. Trimming cost V 2 bases and J 16 bases; bases outside gene matches: 7.

The chain combines TRBV5-6 with TRBJ2-1, with a possible D match to TRBD2 (5 bases). Trimming took off 3 bases at V and 10 bases at J, with 8 bases between the two ends. The CDR3 sequence is 11 residues long. Per the germline V gene, CDR1 is SGHDT and CDR2 is YYEEEE. The CDR3 sequence: CASSSRLEQFF. Here the CDR3 DNA reads TGTGCCAGCAGCTCTCGACTAGAGCAGTTCTTC.

CDR3 sequence reads: CASAKGSGGLTDTQYF. CDR3 DNA: TGTGCCAGCGCCAAGGGTAGCGGGGGACTCACAGATACGCAGTATTTT. This chain connects TRBV14 to TRBJ2-3; 9 positions agree with TRBD2. There are 16 residues in the CDR3. V gave up 8 bases and J gave up 2 bases; unmatched junction bases: 11. The germline gives CDR1 SGHDN, CDR2 FVKESK.

The rearrangement joins TRBV4-1 to TRBJ2-2; D could derive from TRBD1 or TRBD2 (5 bases each). Trimming removed 4 bases at V and 1 base at J, with 13 bases between. Germline assignment: CDR1 MGHRA and CDR2 YSYEKL. The CDR3 length is 16 residues. Written as DNA, the CDR3 is TGCGCCAGCAGCCTAACTCCGGGACGGAACACCGGGGAGCTGTTTTTT. This codes for CASSLTPGRNTGELFF.

This chain links TRBV20-1 with TRBJ1-1; D gene uncertain. The CDR3 is 13 amino acids. Germline CDR1 reads DFQATT; CDR2 reads SNEGSKA (reference sequence). The V end was cut by 3 bases, the J end by 6 bases, with 14 bases between. CDR3 bases: TGCAGTGCTAGTCCCCCAGGCGGGCCTGAAGCTTTCTTT. Protein: CSASPPGGPEAFF.

This sequence joins TRBV7-9 and TRBJ2-5; TRBD1 aligns across 8 bases. V lost 4 bases, J lost 0 bases, and 4 bases stayed unmatched. Germline V CDR1 and CDR2: SEHNR, FQNEAQ (reference sequence). The CDR3 runs 15 residues. CDR3: CASSSRTGYQETQYF. The CDR3 nucleotides read TGTGCCAGCAGCTCTCGGACAGGGTACCAAGAGACCCAGTACTTC. The complete variable domain, with remaining parts taken from reference TRBV7-9 and TRBJ2-5, reads DTGVSQNPRHKITKRGQNVTFRCDPISEHNRLYWYRQTLGQGPEFLTYFQNEAQLEKSRLLSDRFSAERPKGSFSTLEIQRTEQGDSAMYLCASSSRTGYQETQYFGPGTRLLVL.

The rearrangement uses TRBV20-1 and TRBJ2-1, with D uncertain. V dropped 3 bases and J dropped 9 bases, with 15 bases sitting between them. This CDR3 has 13 residues. Germline loops: CDR1 DFQATT, CDR2 SNEGSKA (reference sequence). For the CDR3, the DNA is TGCAGTGCTAGTAAGGCTGGGGAAGGTGAGCAGTTCTTC. Protein sequence: CSASKAGEGEQFF.

This clonotype was counted many times. This chain links TRBV5-1 with TRBJ2-5, with D uncertain. V lost 6 bases, J lost 3 bases, and 15 bases lay in between. The CDR3 extends over 14 amino acids. From germline, CDR1 is SGHRS and CDR2 YFSETQ. This chain's CDR3 is CASTPDLVKETQYF. For the CDR3, the DNA is TGCGCCAGCACCCCCGATCTAGTGAAAGAGACCCAGTACTTC.

CDR3 DNA sequence: TGCAGTGCTAAAGCAGGCAGGGTGCATGGCTACACCTTC. Amino acids: CSAKAGRVHGYTF. The rearrangement links TRBV20-1 to TRBJ1-2, with a tentative D call TRBD1 (5 bases). Trimming left V 4 bases short and J 6 bases short, with 15 bases between. Germline V gene sequence: CDR1 DFQATT, CDR2 SNEGSKA (reference sequence). The CDR3 is 13 residues long.

The CDR3 DNA reads TGTGCCAGCTGGAACCAGGATGAGCAGTACTTC. Translating it yields CASWNQDEQYF. V usage is TRBV6-6 and J usage is TRBJ2-5; D gene ambiguous. Germline CDR1 is MNHNY and CDR2 is SVGAGI (reference sequence). The CDR3 is 11 amino acids. Trimming stripped 8 bases from V and 11 bases from J, with 15 bases between.

This clonotype was recorded a few times. V usage is TRBV7-2 and J usage is TRBJ2-3, with D perhaps TRBD2 (5 bases). This CDR3 comprises 15 residues. Deletions cut 1 base from V and 3 bases from J, with 11 bases between. The germline CDR1 and CDR2 sequences are SGHTA and FQGNSA. The CDR3 bases are TGTGCCAGCAGCTTAGATTTCGGGATAACAGATACGCAGTATTTT. This sequence encodes CASSLDFGITDTQYF.

Only a few counts were recorded for this clonotype. This chain links TRBV3-1 with TRBJ1-2; tentatively, D is TRBD1 (6 bases). Germline CDR1 LGHDT, CDR2 YNNKEL (reference sequence). The V end lost 5 bases, the J end lost 6 bases, and 19 bases lay between the germline ends. This CDR3 has 15 residues. CDR3 DNA sequence: TGTGCCAGCAGCAGGGGCCGGACAGTTCTAGATGGCTACACCTTC. Translation: CASSRGRTVLDGYTF.

This clonotype was recorded a few times. The chain couples TRBV30 to TRBJ1-2; no firm D call. Trimming pared 7 bases from V and 4 bases from J, leaving 10 bases between. Germline V gene sequence: CDR1 GTSNPN, CDR2 SVGIG (reference sequence). The CDR3 extends over 11 amino acids. The CDR3 DNA follows: TGTGCCTCCGCAGACGGCTATGGCTACACCTTC. It is translated as CASADGYGYTF. The full variable domain, completed using reference TRBV30 and TRBJ1-2, is SQTIHQWPATLVQPVGSPLSLECTVEGTSNPNLYWYRQAAGRGLQLLFYSVGIGQISSEVPQNLSASRPQDRQFILSSKKLLLSDSGFYLCASADGYGYTFGSGTRLTVV.

The chain carries TRBV7-9 and TRBJ1-1; D may be TRBD1 (5 bases). The ends were cut back, 5 bases at V and 4 bases at J, with 26 bases in the middle. The CDR3 is 18 residues long. CDR1 and CDR2 from the germline V gene are SEHNR and FQNEAQ (reference sequence). This CDR3 is CASSNSGPEGTITTEAFF. CDR3 coding DNA: TGTGCCAGCAGCAATTCGGGGCCCGAGGGGACTATTACCACTGAAGCTTTCTTT.

The V and J genes are TRBV6-5 and TRBJ1-1; TRBD1 aligns across 8 bases. The CDR3 has 13 amino acids. Germline V gene sequence: CDR1 MNHEY, CDR2 SVGAGI. Trimming removed 6 bases from V and 5 bases from J; junction bases left unmatched: 5. The CDR3 is CASRHDRGTEAFF. The CDR3, as DNA: TGTGCCAGCAGACACGACAGGGGTACTGAAGCTTTCTTT.

Comment on this clonotype: Mismatch with germline at one junction end may stem from a read error. The chain is built from TRBV24-1 and TRBJ2-6; D may be TRBD1 (5 bases). Germline CDR1 reads KGHDR; CDR2 reads SFDVKD. The CDR3 runs to 16 residues. In DNA, the CDR3 is TGTGCCACCAGTGACCAAGCTTCCTCTGGGGCCAGCGTCCTGACTTTC. This translates into CATSDQASSGASVLTF.

Regarding this clonotype: At one end, the junction sequence differs from germline, possibly due to a read error. The chain couples TRBV20-1 to TRBJ2-5; TRBD1 aligns across 10 bases. The CDR3 consists of 15 residues. The germline V gene has CDR1 DFQATT and CDR2 SNEGSKA (reference sequence). The CDR3 coding sequence is TGCAATGCTAGACCGGGACAGGGGTTACAAGAGACCCAGTACTTC. Protein: CNARPGQGLQETQYF.

V gene TRBV7-9 combines with J gene TRBJ1-3, with D uncertain. Germline V gives CDR1 SEHNR, CDR2 FQNEAQ (reference sequence). V was trimmed by 6 bases and J by 0 bases, leaving 9 bases between them. The CDR3 totals 14 residues. The CDR3, as DNA: TGTGCCAGCAGGCCCTCCCCCTCTGGAAACACCATATATTTT. It specifies CASRPSPSGNTIYF.

This chain connects TRBV12-3 or TRBV12-4 to TRBJ2-1; no reliable D call. Trimming took off 3 bases at V and 6 bases at J, with 15 bases between the two ends. CDR3 length equals 15 residues. The CDR3 DNA follows: TGTGCCAGCAGTTTGCTCAGGTTTTATTCCAATGAGCAGTTCTTC. Translating gives CASSLLRFYSNEQFF.

This chain joins TRBV24-1 and TRBJ2-2, with D uncertain. Trimming cost V 4 bases and J 6 bases, with 8 bases left between them. The CDR3 totals 13 residues. Germline CDR1 reads KGHDR; CDR2 reads SFDVKD. This CDR3 reads CATSESRPGELFF. The CDR3 bases are TGTGCCACCAGTGAGTCCCGACCCGGGGAGCTGTTTTTT.

The V call is TRBV6-4, the J call TRBJ1-1; TRBD1 matches at 10 bases. The trim removed 5 bases at V and 5 bases at J, leaving 11 bases unmatched. The germline V gene encodes CDR1 MRHNA and CDR2 SNTAGT. The CDR3 covers 16 residues. The CDR3 sequence is CASSRGRDRGFTEAFF. CDR3 coding DNA: TGTGCCAGCAGTCGCGGGCGGGACAGGGGATTTACTGAAGCTTTCTTT.

Only a few counts were recorded for this clonotype. The V and J genes are TRBV9 and TRBJ2-2; no reliable D call. Trimming stripped 0 bases from V and 4 bases from J, with 7 bases between. Germline V gives CDR1 SGDLS, CDR2 YYNGEE. The CDR3 runs to 14 residues. The CDR3 region is CASSVGETTGELFF. CDR3 in DNA: TGTGCCAGCAGCGTAGGAGAGACCACCGGGGAGCTGTTTTTT. Full variable domain (outside the CDR3, taken from reference TRBV9 and TRBJ2-2): DSGVTQTPKHLITATGQRVTLRCSPRSGDLSVYWYQQSLDQGLQFLIQYYNGEERAKGNILERFSAQQFPDLHSELNLSSLELGDSALYFCASSVGETTGELFFGEGSRLTVL.